This passage covers 32 T cell receptor beta chains from one sample sequenced in a study of shared clonotypes between healthy human individuals. Measured with immunoSEQ multiplex PCR; TCRdb has only the in-frame clones, and not every one. The data hold approximately 530,000 clones, with around 95% observed a single time. Material: naive CD4+ T cells sorted from blood. Regarding subset: CD45RA+ positively selected. The receptor source for this set is a woman under 40 in good health.

The J gene is TRBJ1-5, the V gene TRBV7-8; D is perhaps TRBD1 (5 bases). CDR3 length equals 17 residues. Germline lookup yields CDR1 SGHVS and CDR2 FQNEAQ. The V end lost 2 bases, the J end lost 2 bases, and 16 bases lay between the germline ends. The CDR3 reads CASSLRGGLSGNQPQHF. CDR3 DNA: TGTGCCAGCAGCTTACGCGGGGGACTATCGGGCAATCAGCCCCAGCATTTT.

This sequence joins TRBV7-3 and TRBJ2-7; the D call may be TRBD1 or TRBD2 (5 bases each). In germline, CDR1 is SGHTA, CDR2 FQGTGA. The CDR3 loop spans 17 amino acids. Trimming stripped 5 bases from V and 3 bases from J, with 23 bases between. The DNA of the CDR3 is TGTGCCAGCAGCGCAGGGAAGAGGGGTGGGGACCGCTACGAGCAGTACTTC. Translating it yields CASSAGKRGGDRYEQYF.

The genes are TRBV18 and TRBJ1-2, with 10 bases matching TRBD1. Trimming cost V 4 bases and J 7 bases; bases outside gene matches: 9. Looked up from germline, CDR1 is KGHSH and CDR2 is LQKENI. The CDR3 contains 15 residues. The CDR3 coding sequence is TGTGCCAGCTCACAGGCCGGACAGGGGGAAAGTGGCTACACCTTC. Translated: CASSQAGQGESGYTF. Combining the CDR3 with reference TRBV18 and TRBJ1-2 gives the whole variable domain NAGVMQNPRHLVRRRGQEARLRCSPMKGHSHVYWYRQLPEEGLKFMVYLQKENIIDESGMPKERFSAEFPKEGPSILRIQQVVRGDSAAYFCASSQAGQGESGYTFGSGTRLTVV.

The chain carries TRBV28 and TRBJ2-1; 11 nucleotides agree with TRBD2. Trimming cost V 7 bases and J 1 base; bases outside gene matches: 6. The CDR3 sequence is 16 residues long. Germline V lookup: CDR1 MDHEN, CDR2 SYDVKM. CDR3 region: CASTTSGRGSYNEQFF. Written as DNA, the CDR3 is TGTGCCAGCACCACTAGCGGGAGAGGGTCCTACAATGAGCAGTTCTTC.

V gene TRBV7-8 combines with J gene TRBJ2-1, with D unclear. The germline CDR1 and CDR2 sequences are SGHVS and FQNEAQ. With 5 bases removed from V and 2 bases from J, the gap between germline ends came to 7 bases. The length of the CDR3 is 13 residues. The CDR3 sequence: CASSLSPYNEQFF. The CDR3 DNA follows: TGTGCCAGCAGCCTGAGCCCCTACAATGAGCAGTTCTTC.

In its sample, this clone was seen a few times. The chain carries TRBV5-1 and TRBJ2-3; TRBD1 matches at 7 bases. Per the germline V gene, CDR1 is SGHRS and CDR2 is YFSETQ. V lost 4 bases and J lost 3; bases outside the gene matches: 11. CDR3 length: 16 amino acids. In nucleotides, the CDR3 is TGCGCCAGCAGCGACAGGGACGGACGGCCGACAGATACGCAGTATTTT. This gives the protein CASSDRDGRPTDTQYF.

The chain links TRBV10-1 to TRBJ2-3; 7 positions match TRBD1. The junction had 9 bases not matched to a gene; V was cut back by 4 bases and J by 2 bases. There are 16 residues in the CDR3. The V gene's germline CDR1 is WNHNN and CDR2 SYGVQD (reference sequence). This CDR3 is CASSGYGQAPTDTQYF. DNA of the CDR3: TGCGCCAGCAGTGGATACGGACAGGCCCCCACAGATACGCAGTATTTT.

This chain joins TRBV5-4 and TRBJ1-2, with TRBD1 as a possible D gene (5 bases). Germline loops: CDR1 SGHNT, CDR2 YYREEE (reference sequence). This CDR3 has 15 amino acids. Trimming took off 4 bases at V and 4 bases at J, with 17 bases between the two ends. CDR3 residues: CASSPGGDATYGYTF. CDR3 sequence (DNA): TGTGCCAGCAGCCCGGGGGGTGACGCTACCTATGGCTACACCTTC.

V is TRBV6-5 and J is TRBJ1-4; no firm D call. CDR1 and CDR2 (germline): MNHEY, SVGAGI. This CDR3 region has 15 residues. Deletions cut 5 bases from V and 4 bases from J, with 14 bases between. CDR3 region: CASSTSGSGNEKLFF. CDR3 in DNA: TGTGCCAGCAGTACTTCCGGCTCTGGTAATGAAAAACTGTTTTTT.

This sequence joins TRBV15 and TRBJ2-7, with 9 bases lining up with TRBD1. Trimming took 2 bases from V and 4 from J; bases not matched to a gene: 6. Germline V gives CDR1 LNHNV, CDR2 YYDKDF (reference sequence). The CDR3 has 15 residues. This CDR3 is CATSRRGQGEYEQYF. The CDR3 coding sequence is TGTGCCACCAGCAGACGGGGACAGGGAGAATACGAGCAGTACTTC.

The chain combines TRBV19 with TRBJ2-5; D ambiguous. The germline gives CDR1 LNHDA, CDR2 SQIVND (reference sequence). V was shortened by 6 bases and J by 5 bases, with 7 bases between the two germline ends. This CDR3 comprises 11 residues. DNA of the CDR3: TGTGCCAGTAGAAGTACCGAGACCCAGTACTTC. Its protein is CASRSTETQYF.

This clone has only a few counts. The chain combines TRBV27 with TRBJ1-5; D is possibly TRBD1 (6 bases). The CDR3 has 15 residues. Deletions cut 3 bases from V and 2 bases from J, with 11 bases between. The germline V gene has CDR1 MNHEY and CDR2 SMNVEV (reference sequence). CDR3 coding DNA: TGTGCCAGCAGTTTCACAGGGTTGGGCAATCAGCCCCAGCATTTT. It yields the protein CASSFTGLGNQPQHF.

This clone was counted between two and nine times. The V and J genes are TRBV5-1 and TRBJ2-5; D is unresolved. Trimming pared 1 base from V and 5 bases from J, leaving 3 bases between. Germline V gene sequence: CDR1 SGHRS, CDR2 YFSETQ. The CDR3 covers 11 residues. The CDR3 loop reads CASSLWETQYF. In nucleotides, the CDR3 is TGCGCCAGCAGCTTGTGGGAGACCCAGTACTTC.

Concerning this clone: Other DNA sequences within the sample encode an identical CDR3. The chain employs TRBV28 and TRBJ2-5; D gene unclear. Trimming shortened V by 5 bases and J by 0 bases, and 4 bases separated the two germline ends. CDR3 length: 12 residues. Germline assignment: CDR1 MDHEN and CDR2 SYDVKM. This CDR3 is CASSLDQETQYF. The CDR3 DNA follows: TGTGCCAGCAGTCTAGACCAAGAGACCCAGTACTTC.

The V gene is TRBV9, the J gene TRBJ2-3, with unresolved D. V was trimmed by 4 bases and J by 5 bases, leaving 17 bases between them. Per germline, CDR1 SGDLS and CDR2 YYNGEE. The CDR3 extends over 15 amino acids. The CDR3 DNA reads TGTGCCAGCAGCCCCATCAATTGGATCGGAGATACGCAGTATTTT. It specifies CASSPINWIGDTQYF.

The CDR3 reads CATSRDRGAVNEKLFF. The CDR3 DNA follows: TGTGCCACCAGCAGAGATCGGGGGGCTGTTAATGAAAAACTGTTTTTT. The rearrangement links TRBV15 to TRBJ1-4, with D tentatively TRBD1 (6 bases). V shed 0 bases and J shed 4 bases, with 12 bases lying between them. The CDR3 loop spans 16 amino acids. CDR1 is LNHNV and CDR2 is YYDKDF in the germline V gene (reference sequence). Drawing the rest from reference TRBV15 and TRBJ1-4, the complete variable domain is DAMVIQNPRYQVTQFGKPVTLSCSQTLNHNVMYWYQQKSSQAPKLLFHYYDKDFNNEADTPDNFQSRRPNTSFCFLDIRSPGLGDTAMYLCATSRDRGAVNEKLFFGSGTQLSVL.

The chain has TRBV12-2 and TRBJ1-4; the D call TRBD1 from the table was never checked on the DNA. TRBV12-2 is flagged as a pseudogene. This CDR3 has 16 amino acids. The CDR3 sequence is CASRLAPGGGCEKLFF. In nucleotides, the CDR3 is TGTGCAAGTCGCTTAGCTCCAGGGGGAGGTTGTGAAAAACTGTTTTTT.

The chain combines TRBV7-2 with TRBJ2-2; D gene uncertain. The CDR3 consists of 12 residues. Germline V gene data show CDR1 as SGHTA and CDR2 as FQGNSA. Trimming stripped 4 bases from V and 7 bases from J, with 7 bases between. The DNA for the CDR3 is TGTGCCAGCAGCTCTTGGGGCGGGGAGCTGTTTTTT. This gives the protein CASSSWGGELFF.

The chain uses TRBV27 and TRBJ2-1; the D gene could be TRBD1 or TRBD2 (6 bases each). The CDR3 totals 16 residues. The V end lost 6 bases, the J end lost 1 base, and 16 bases lay between the germline ends. Germline CDR1 reads MNHEY; CDR2 reads SMNVEV (reference sequence). Here the CDR3 DNA reads TGTGCCAGCAGACTTAGGGGGGCTGGGTCCTACAATGAGCAGTTCTTC. This codes for CASRLRGAGSYNEQFF.

The J gene is TRBJ2-7, the V gene TRBV27, with D tentatively TRBD2 (5 bases). The CDR3 is 16 amino acids. CDR1 is MNHEY and CDR2 is SMNVEV in the germline V gene (reference sequence). Trimming took off 8 bases at V and 0 bases at J, with 20 bases between the two ends. DNA for the CDR3: TGTGCCAGCGCTCCTTCGAGGGCGGTGAGCTCCTACGAGCAGTACTTC. Residues: CASAPSRAVSSYEQYF.

This chain connects TRBV27 to TRBJ2-7; TRBD2 aligns across 7 bases. The CDR3 covers 14 residues. Germline trimming cut 5 bases from V and 3 bases from J; bases unmatched to any gene: 7. Per germline, CDR1 MNHEY and CDR2 SMNVEV (reference sequence). CDR3 in DNA: TGTGCCAGCAGTCCGTCGACTAGCATCTACGAGCAGTACTTC. This gives the protein CASSPSTSIYEQYF.

To note about this clone: The same CDR3 also results from other DNA sequences found in this sample. Here the CDR3 DNA reads TGTGCCAGCAGTTACTCGACCCGGGACACTGAAGCTTTCTTT. As protein: CASSYSTRDTEAFF. The genes are TRBV6-5 and TRBJ1-1; D unresolved. Germline V gives CDR1 MNHEY, CDR2 SVGAGI. The CDR3 runs 14 residues. V shed 0 bases and J shed 3 bases, with 8 bases lying between them.

The chain is built from TRBV10-3 and TRBJ2-7, with 7 bases identical to TRBD1. Trimming removed 2 bases from V and 1 base from J; junction bases left unmatched: 8. This CDR3 comprises 16 residues. Germline V gene lookup returns CDR1 ENHRY and CDR2 SYGVKD. CDR3: CAISEIGSGGSYEQYF. For the CDR3, the DNA is TGTGCCATCAGTGAGATAGGGTCAGGGGGTTCCTACGAGCAGTACTTC.

This clone appeared a few times. Other DNA sequences in this specimen translate into the identical CDR3. V usage is TRBV5-1 and J usage is TRBJ1-1, with TRBD1 as a possible D gene (6 bases). The CDR3 runs 13 residues. The V gene's germline CDR1 is SGHRS and CDR2 YFSETQ. V lost 0 bases and J 5 bases, leaving 8 bases between the germline ends. DNA for the CDR3: TGCGCCAGCAGCTTGGCAGGGGAGACTGAAGCTTTCTTT. It yields the protein CASSLAGETEAFF.

The rearrangement links TRBV9 to TRBJ2-5, with D perhaps matching TRBD2 (5 bases). V lost 0 bases to trimming and J lost 2 bases, with 11 bases between them. CDR3 length: 15 residues. Germline loops: CDR1 SGDLS, CDR2 YYNGEE. CDR3 DNA: TGTGCCAGCAGCGTAGTGGCTAGCTCTCAAGAGACCCAGTACTTC. Protein sequence: CASSVVASSQETQYF.

The chain uses TRBV10-2 and TRBJ2-7, with a weak D call TRBD2 (6 bases). The CDR3 consists of 15 residues. Germline V gives CDR1 WSHSY, CDR2 SAAADI. Trimming pared 6 bases from V and 0 bases from J, leaving 15 bases between. This CDR3 reads CASREGPTSSYEQYF. As DNA, the CDR3 is TGCGCCAGCAGGGAGGGCCCGACCAGCTCCTACGAGCAGTACTTC.

The gene calls are TRBV4-1 and TRBJ2-1; 8 bases are a match to TRBD2. Germline V gene sequence: CDR1 MGHRA, CDR2 YSYEKL. Trimming removed 1 base from V and 0 bases from J; junction bases left unmatched: 2. The CDR3 consists of 16 residues. CDR3 region: CASSQVTSGSYNEQFF. Written as DNA, the CDR3 is TGCGCCAGCAGCCAAGTTACTAGCGGCTCCTACAATGAGCAGTTCTTC.

The chain has TRBV1 and TRBJ2-7; TRBD2, as called in the table, went unchecked against the DNA. TRBV1 is a pseudogene locus. This CDR3 comprises 15 residues. CDR3 sequence: CTSSLRKESEYEQYF. The DNA for the CDR3 is TGCACCAGCAGCCTCCGGAAGGAGTCTGAGTACGAGCAGTACTTC.

The chain joins TRBV14 to TRBJ2-5; D gene ambiguous. The CDR3 spans 11 residues. From germline, CDR1 is SGHDN and CDR2 FVKESK. V lost 0 bases and J 4 bases, leaving 0 bases between the germline ends. Here the CDR3 reads CASSQEETQYF. Written as DNA, the CDR3 is TGTGCCAGCAGCCAAGAAGAGACCCAGTACTTC.

The V gene is TRBV15, the J gene TRBJ1-2, with TRBD1 identical over 8 bases. CDR1 and CDR2 (germline): LNHNV, YYDKDF (reference sequence). The junction had 8 bases not matched to a gene; V was cut back by 5 bases and J by 0 bases. CDR3 length: 16 amino acids. The CDR3 loop reads CATSGAGTGANYGYTF. The CDR3 DNA follows: TGTGCCACCAGCGGCGCAGGGACAGGAGCTAACTATGGCTACACCTTC.

This clone has a single count. The chain recombines TRBV7-7 with TRBJ2-2, with D perhaps TRBD1 (5 bases). The CDR3 loop spans 14 amino acids. V lost 2 bases, J lost 5 bases, and 9 bases lay in between. CDR1 SSHAT and CDR2 FNYEAQ come from the germline V gene (reference sequence). This CDR3 reads CASSLISGTGELFF. CDR3 nucleotides: TGTGCCAGCAGCTTAATTTCAGGGACCGGGGAGCTGTTTTTT.

This clone occurred once. The V call is TRBV5-1, the J call TRBJ2-5; D call uncertain. The CDR3 length is 12 residues. Trimming stripped 3 bases from V and 5 bases from J, with 8 bases between. Germline CDR1 and CDR2: SGHRS and YFSETQ. The CDR3: CASSWEGETQYF. CDR3 DNA: TGCGCCAGCAGCTGGGAAGGGGAGACCCAGTACTTC. Full variable domain (rest looked up from reference TRBV5-1 and TRBJ2-5): KAGVTQTPRYLIKTRGQQVTLSCSPISGHRSVSWYQQTPGQGLQFLFEYFSETQRNKGNFPGRFSGRQFSNSRSEMNVSTLELGDSALYLCASSWEGETQYFGPGTRLLVL.